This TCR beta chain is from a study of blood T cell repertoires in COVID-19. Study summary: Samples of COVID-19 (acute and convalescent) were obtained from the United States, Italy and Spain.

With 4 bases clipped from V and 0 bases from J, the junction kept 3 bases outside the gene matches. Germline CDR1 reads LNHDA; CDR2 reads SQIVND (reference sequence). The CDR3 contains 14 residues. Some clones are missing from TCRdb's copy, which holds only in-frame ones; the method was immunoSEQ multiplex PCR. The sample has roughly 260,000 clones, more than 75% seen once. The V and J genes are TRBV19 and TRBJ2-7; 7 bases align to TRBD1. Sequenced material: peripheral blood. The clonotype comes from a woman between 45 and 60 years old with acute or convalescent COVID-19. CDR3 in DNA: TGTGCCAGTAGTACCGGGACAGTCTCCTACGAGCAGTACTTC. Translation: CASSTGTVSYEQYF.